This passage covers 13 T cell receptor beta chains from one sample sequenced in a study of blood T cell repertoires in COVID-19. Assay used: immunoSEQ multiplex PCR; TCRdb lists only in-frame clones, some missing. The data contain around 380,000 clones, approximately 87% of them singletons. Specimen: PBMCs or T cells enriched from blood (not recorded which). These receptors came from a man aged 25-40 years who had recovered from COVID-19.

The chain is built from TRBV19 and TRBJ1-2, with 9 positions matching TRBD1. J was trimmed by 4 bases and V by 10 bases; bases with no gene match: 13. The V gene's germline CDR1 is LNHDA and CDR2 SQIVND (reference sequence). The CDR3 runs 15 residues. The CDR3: CATSSITGGFYGYTF. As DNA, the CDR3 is TGTGCCACCAGTTCAATCACAGGGGGCTTCTATGGCTACACCTTC.

The CDR3 loop reads CASSQVPPWTANTGELFF. The DNA of the CDR3 is TGTGCCAGCAGCCAAGTGCCACCCTGGACAGCGAACACCGGGGAGCTGTTTTTT. This chain joins TRBV4-2 and TRBJ2-2; perhaps TRBD1 as D (6 bases). The V end was cut by 1 base, the J end by 0 bases, with 15 bases between. Looked up from germline, CDR1 is LGHNA and CDR2 is YNFKEQ. This CDR3 is built from 18 residues.

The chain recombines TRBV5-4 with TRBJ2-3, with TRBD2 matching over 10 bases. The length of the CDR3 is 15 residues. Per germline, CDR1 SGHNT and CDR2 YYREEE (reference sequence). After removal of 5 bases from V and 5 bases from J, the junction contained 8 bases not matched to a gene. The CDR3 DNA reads TGTGCCAGCAGGAACTTAGCGGGGGGAGGAGATACGCAGTATTTT. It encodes CASRNLAGGGDTQYF. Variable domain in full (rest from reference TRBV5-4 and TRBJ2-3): ETGVTQSPTHLIKTRGQQVTLRCSSQSGHNTVSWYQQALGQGPQFIFQYYREEENGRGNFPPRFSGLQFPNYSSELNVNALELDDSALYLCASRNLAGGGDTQYFGPGTRLTVL.

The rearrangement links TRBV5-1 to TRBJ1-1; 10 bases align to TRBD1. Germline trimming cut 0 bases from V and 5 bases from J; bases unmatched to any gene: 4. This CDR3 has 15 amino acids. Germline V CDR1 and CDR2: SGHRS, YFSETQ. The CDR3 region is CASSLGQGALTEAFF. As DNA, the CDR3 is TGCGCCAGCAGCTTGGGACAGGGGGCGCTAACTGAAGCTTTCTTT.

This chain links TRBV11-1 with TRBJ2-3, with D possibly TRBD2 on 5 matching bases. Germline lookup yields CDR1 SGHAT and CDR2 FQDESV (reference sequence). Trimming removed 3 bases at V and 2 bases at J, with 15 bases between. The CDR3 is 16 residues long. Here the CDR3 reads CASSLVGELSTDTQYF. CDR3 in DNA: TGTGCCAGCAGCTTGGTCGGGGAGCTCTCCACAGATACGCAGTATTTT.

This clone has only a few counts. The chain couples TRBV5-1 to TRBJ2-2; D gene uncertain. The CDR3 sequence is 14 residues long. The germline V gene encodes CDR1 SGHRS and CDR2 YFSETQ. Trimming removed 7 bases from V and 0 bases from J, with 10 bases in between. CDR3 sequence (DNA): TGCGCCAGCTCAACTCCTACGAACACCGGGGAGCTGTTTTTT. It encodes CASSTPTNTGELFF.

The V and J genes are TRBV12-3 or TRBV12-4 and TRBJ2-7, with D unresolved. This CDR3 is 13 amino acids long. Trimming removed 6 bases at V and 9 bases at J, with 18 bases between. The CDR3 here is CASRPNPRASQYF. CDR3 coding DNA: TGTGCCAGCAGACCCAACCCAAGAGCGTCGCAGTACTTC.

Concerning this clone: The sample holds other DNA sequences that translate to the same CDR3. DNA of the CDR3: TGTGCCAGCAGCGTTGGGCTGTCCTACGAGCAGTACTTC. The encoded protein is CASSVGLSYEQYF. The J gene is TRBJ2-7, the V gene TRBV9; D remains unclear. The CDR3 contains 13 residues. The V gene lost 2 bases and the J gene lost 1 base, with 7 bases spanning the gap. Looked up from germline, CDR1 is SGDLS and CDR2 is YYNGEE.

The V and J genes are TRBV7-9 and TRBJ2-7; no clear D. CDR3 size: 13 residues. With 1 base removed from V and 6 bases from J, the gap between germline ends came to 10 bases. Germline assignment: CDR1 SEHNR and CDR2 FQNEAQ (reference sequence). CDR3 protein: CASSLEHVVEQYF. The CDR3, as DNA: TGTGCCAGCAGCTTAGAACACGTCGTCGAGCAGTACTTC. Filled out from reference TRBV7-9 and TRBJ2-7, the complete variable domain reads DTGVSQNPRHKITKRGQNVTFRCDPISEHNRLYWYRQTLGQGPEFLTYFQNEAQLEKSRLLSDRFSAERPKGSFSTLEIQRTEQGDSAMYLCASSLEHVVEQYFGPGTRLTVT.

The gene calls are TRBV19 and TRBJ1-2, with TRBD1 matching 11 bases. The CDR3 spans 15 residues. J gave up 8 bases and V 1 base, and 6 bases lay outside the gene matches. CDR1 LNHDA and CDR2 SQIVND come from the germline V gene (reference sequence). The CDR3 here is CASSIALDRGRGYTF. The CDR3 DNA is TGTGCCAGTAGTATAGCCCTGGACAGGGGGCGCGGCTACACCTTC.

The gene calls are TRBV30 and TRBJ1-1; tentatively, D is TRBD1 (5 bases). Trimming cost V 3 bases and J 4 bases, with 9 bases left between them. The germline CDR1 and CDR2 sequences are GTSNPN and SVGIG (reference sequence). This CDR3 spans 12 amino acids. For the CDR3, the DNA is TGTGCCTGGAGACAGGCGATCACTGAAGCTTTCTTT. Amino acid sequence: CAWRQAITEAFF.

The CDR3: CASSLAGDERQQGNYYEQYF. CDR3 DNA sequence: TGTGCCAGCAGCTTGGCCGGAGACGAGAGGCAACAGGGGAACTACTACGAGCAGTACTTC. V usage is TRBV5-5 and J usage is TRBJ2-7, with TRBD1 matching 7 bases. The length of the CDR3 is 20 residues. With 0 bases clipped from V and 3 bases from J, the junction kept 21 bases outside the gene matches. Germline CDR1 reads SGHKS; CDR2 reads YYEKEE (reference sequence).

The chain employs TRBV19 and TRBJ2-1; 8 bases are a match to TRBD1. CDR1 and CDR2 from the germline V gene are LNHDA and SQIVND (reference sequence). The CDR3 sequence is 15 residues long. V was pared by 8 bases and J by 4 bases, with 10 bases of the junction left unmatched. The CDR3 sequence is CASSPQGASYNEQFF. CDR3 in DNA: TGTGCCAGTTCCCCCCAGGGGGCTTCATACAATGAGCAGTTCTTC.